This T cell receptor beta chain appears in the sequencing data of a study of cytomegalovirus exposure and HLA in healthy donors. Those who donated were healthy bone marrow donors. With 60 Vbeta and 13 Jbeta primers, the PCR was carried out. The protocol was immunoSEQ multiplex PCR, while the TCRdb copy is restricted to in-frame clones and leaves out a portion. This sample has over 150,000 clones, with over 70% found just once. Sample: PBMCs. This TCR derives from a man between 18 and 29 years old in good health and CMV-seropositive.

The CDR3 loop reads CASSQTSGANYNEQFF. CDR3 nucleotides: TGTGCCAGCAGCCAAACTAGCGGGGCTAACTACAATGAGCAGTTCTTC. This chain links TRBV7-2 with TRBJ2-1; 10 bases match TRBD2. Germline assignment: CDR1 SGHTA and CDR2 FQGNSA. The CDR3 has 16 residues. V shed 5 bases, J shed 3 bases, and the junction held 7 bases outside the gene matches.